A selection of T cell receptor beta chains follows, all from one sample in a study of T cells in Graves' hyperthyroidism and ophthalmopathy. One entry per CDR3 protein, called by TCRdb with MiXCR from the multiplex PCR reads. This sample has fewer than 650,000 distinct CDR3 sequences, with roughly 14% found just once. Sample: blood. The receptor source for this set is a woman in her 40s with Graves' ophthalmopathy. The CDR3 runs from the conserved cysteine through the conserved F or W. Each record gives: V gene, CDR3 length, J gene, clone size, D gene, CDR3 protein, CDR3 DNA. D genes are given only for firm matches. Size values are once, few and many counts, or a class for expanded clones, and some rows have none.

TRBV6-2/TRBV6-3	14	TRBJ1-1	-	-	CASSREGLNTEAFF	TGTGCCAGCAGCCGAGAAGGGCTGAACACTGAAGCTTTCTTT
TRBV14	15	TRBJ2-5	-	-	CASSQAGWTGETQYF	TGTGCCAGCAGCCAAGCTGGGTGGACTGGTGAGACCCAGTACTTC
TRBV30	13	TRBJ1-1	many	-	CAWRGGLGTEAFF	TGTGCCTGGAGGGGCGGGCTGGGGACTGAAGCTTTCTTT
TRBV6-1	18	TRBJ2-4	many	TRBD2	CASSALNRGLADKNIQYF	TGTGCCAGCAGCGCCTTGAACAGAGGACTAGCGGACAAAAACATTCAGTACTTC
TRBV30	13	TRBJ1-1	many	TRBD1	CAWSQGVNTEAFF	TGTGCCTGGTCCCAGGGGGTAAACACTGAAGCTTTCTTT
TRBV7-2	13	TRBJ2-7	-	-	CASSPSSSGEQYF	TGTGCCAGCAGCCCTAGTTCCTCAGGCGAGCAGTACTTC
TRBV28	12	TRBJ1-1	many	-	CASSRYSTEAFF	TGTGCCAGCAGTCGATACAGCACTGAAGCTTTCTTT
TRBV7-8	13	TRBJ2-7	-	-	CASSLLVRIEQYF	TGTGCCAGCAGCTTGCTCGTAAGGATCGAGCAGTACTTC
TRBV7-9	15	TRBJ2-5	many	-	CASSSEEDLLGTQYF	TGTGCCAGCAGCTCTGAGGAGGACCTCCTAGGGACCCAGTACTTC
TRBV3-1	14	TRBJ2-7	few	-	CASSQDPTRGEQYF	TGTGCCAGCAGCCAAGACCCTACTCGGGGCGAGCAGTACTTC
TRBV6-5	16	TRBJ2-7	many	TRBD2	CASSSGLAGSSYEQYF	TGTGCCAGCAGTTCGGGACTAGCGGGAAGCTCCTACGAGCAGTACTTC
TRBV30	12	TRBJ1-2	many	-	CAWRGQIYGYTF	TGTGCCTGGAGAGGGCAGATCTATGGCTACACCTTC
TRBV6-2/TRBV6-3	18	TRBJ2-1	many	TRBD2	CASSYLRTSGRRYNEQFF	TGTGCCAGCAGTTACTTGCGGACTAGCGGGAGGCGTTACAATGAGCAGTTCTTC
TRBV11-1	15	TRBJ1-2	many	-	CASSTRDVSPGGYTF	TGTGCCAGCAGCACCCGCGACGTGAGCCCGGGAGGCTACACCTTC
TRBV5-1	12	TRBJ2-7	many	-	CASSWDAYEQYF	TGCGCCAGCAGCTGGGATGCCTACGAGCAGTACTTC
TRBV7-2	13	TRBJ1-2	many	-	CASSHRNNYGYTF	TGTGCCAGCAGTCACAGGAACAACTATGGCTACACCTTC
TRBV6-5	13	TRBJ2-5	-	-	CASSYSARETQYF	TGTGCCAGCAGTTACTCAGCGAGGGAGACCCAGTACTTC
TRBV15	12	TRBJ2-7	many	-	CATSRGPREQYF	TGTGCCACCAGCAGAGGCCCGCGCGAGCAGTACTTC
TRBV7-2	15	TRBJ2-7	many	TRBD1	CASSLGQGPTYEQYF	TGTGCCAGCAGCTTAGGACAGGGTCCCACCTACGAGCAGTACTTC
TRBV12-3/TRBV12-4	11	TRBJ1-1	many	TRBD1	CASSATGGAFF	TGTGCCAGCAGTGCAACAGGGGGAGCTTTCTTT
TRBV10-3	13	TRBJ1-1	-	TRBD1	CAIAGQGVPEAFF	TGTGCCATTGCGGGACAGGGGGTCCCTGAAGCTTTCTTT
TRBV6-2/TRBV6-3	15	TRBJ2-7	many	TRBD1	CASLDRGTGDYEQYF	TGTGCCAGCCTCGACCGGGGGACAGGGGACTACGAGCAGTACTTC
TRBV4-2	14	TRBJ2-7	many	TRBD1	CASSQGTGDYEQYF	TGTGCCAGCAGCCAAGGGACAGGGGACTACGAGCAGTACTTC
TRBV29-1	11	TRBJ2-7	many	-	CSVEQGHEQYF	TGCAGCGTTGAGCAGGGTCACGAGCAGTACTTC
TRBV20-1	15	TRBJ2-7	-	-	CSASIPRGEAGEQYF	TGCAGTGCTTCCATACCAAGGGGAGAGGCGGGTGAGCAGTACTTC
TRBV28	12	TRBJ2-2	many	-	CASSQDTGELFF	TGTGCCAGCAGTCAAGACACCGGGGAGCTGTTTTTT
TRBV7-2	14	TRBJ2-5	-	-	CASSSGTAPMAQYF	TGTGCCAGCAGCTCCGGGACCGCTCCAATGGCCCAGTACTTC
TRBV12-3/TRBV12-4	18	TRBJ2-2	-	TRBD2	CASSLEATSGSNTGELFF	TGTGCCAGCTCACTGGAAGCGACTAGCGGATCGAACACCGGGGAGCTGTTTTTT
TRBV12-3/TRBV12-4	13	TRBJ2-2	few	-	CASSPPGIEELFF	TGTGCCAGCAGTCCGCCGGGGATAGAGGAGCTGTTTTTT
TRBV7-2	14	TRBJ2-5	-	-	CASSRPGFQETQYF	TGTGCCAGCAGCCGACCGGGGTTCCAAGAGACCCAGTACTTC
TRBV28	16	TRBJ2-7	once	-	CASTKGGQPRSYEQYF	TGTGCCAGCACCAAAGGGGGGCAGCCAAGAAGCTACGAGCAGTACTTC
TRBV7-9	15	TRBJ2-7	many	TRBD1	CASSAVTGVNYEQYF	TGTGCCAGCAGCGCCGTTACAGGGGTGAACTACGAGCAGTACTTC
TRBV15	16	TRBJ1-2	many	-	CATSSEIDTSIYGYTF	TGTGCCACCAGCAGTGAGATTGATACGAGCATCTATGGCTACACCTTC
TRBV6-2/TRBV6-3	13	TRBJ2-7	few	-	CASSSAVLYEQYF	TGTGCCAGCAGTTCCGCCGTCCTTTACGAGCAGTACTTC
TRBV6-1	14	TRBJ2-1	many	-	CASSEALATLEQFF	TGTGCCAGCAGTGAAGCGCTTGCTACCTTGGAGCAGTTCTTC
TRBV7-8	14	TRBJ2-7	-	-	CASSLAVRDYEQYF	TGTGCCAGCAGCTTAGCGGTCAGGGACTACGAGCAGTACTTC
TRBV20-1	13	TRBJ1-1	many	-	CSTHQGRFSEAFF	TGCAGTACTCACCAGGGTCGGTTTAGTGAAGCTTTCTTT
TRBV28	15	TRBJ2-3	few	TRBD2	CASSFLAGGSDTQYF	TGTGCCAGCAGTTTTCTGGCGGGAGGGTCAGATACGCAGTATTTT
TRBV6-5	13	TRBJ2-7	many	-	CASSTKRGYEQYF	TGTGCCAGCTCCACTAAAAGGGGCTACGAGCAGTACTTC
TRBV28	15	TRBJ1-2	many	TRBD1	CASSPHGQGHYGYTF	TGTGCCAGCAGTCCCCATGGACAGGGACACTATGGCTACACCTTC
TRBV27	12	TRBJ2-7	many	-	CASSPRVGEQYF	TGTGCCAGCAGTCCCCGGGTGGGCGAGCAGTACTTC
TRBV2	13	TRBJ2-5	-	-	CASKSVTKETQYF	TGTGCCAGCAAGTCCGTAACGAAAGAGACCCAGTACTTC
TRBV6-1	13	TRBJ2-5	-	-	CASRGPRVETQYF	TGTGCCAGCAGAGGACCACGTGTCGAGACCCAGTACTTC
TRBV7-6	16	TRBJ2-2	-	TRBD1	CASSQGQYMNTGELFF	TGTGCCAGCAGCCAGGGACAGTATATGAACACCGGGGAGCTGTTTTTT
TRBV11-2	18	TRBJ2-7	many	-	CASSSRIPLATVSYEQYF	TGTGCCAGCAGCTCGCGAATACCCCTAGCGACTGTCTCCTACGAGCAGTACTTC
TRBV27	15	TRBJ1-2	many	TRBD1	CASSLRDSVLLGYTF	TGTGCCAGCAGTCTCCGGGACAGCGTCCTCTTGGGCTACACCTTC
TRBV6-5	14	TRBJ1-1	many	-	CASSSGRRNTEAFF	TGTGCCAGCAGTTCGGGGCGGAGGAACACTGAAGCTTTCTTT
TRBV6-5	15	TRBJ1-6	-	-	CASSFEGQNNSPLHF	TGTGCCAGCAGTTTCGAAGGCCAGAATAATTCACCCCTCCACTTT
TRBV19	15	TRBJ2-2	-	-	CASSISRGWTGELFF	TGTGCCAGTAGTATTTCGAGGGGCTGGACCGGGGAGCTGTTTTTT
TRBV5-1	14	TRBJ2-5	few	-	CASSSFRAAETQYF	TGCGCCAGCAGCTCCTTCAGGGCCGCGGAGACCCAGTACTTC
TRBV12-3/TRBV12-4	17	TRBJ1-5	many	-	CASSPRVGGSSNQPQHF	TGTGCCAGCAGTCCCAGGGTAGGAGGGTCTAGCAATCAGCCCCAGCATTTT
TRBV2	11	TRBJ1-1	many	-	CASLLNTEAFF	TGTGCCAGCCTCCTGAACACTGAAGCTTTCTTT
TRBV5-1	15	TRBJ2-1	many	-	CASSFLGAPGNEQFF	TGCGCCAGCAGCTTCCTCGGGGCCCCGGGCAATGAGCAGTTCTTC